A single sample is the source of the 2 T cell receptor beta chains below, sequenced in a study of Ad26.COV2.S vaccination and SARS-CoV-2 variants. Method: immunoSEQ multiplex PCR; TCRdb's copy keeps in-frame clones and lacks some. Of about 350,000 clones in the sample, about 90% are singletons; the top ten hold 3.9%. This sample comprised peripheral blood, obtained after recovery from COVID-19. The receptors stem from a human donor who had recovered from COVID-19.

The chain has TRBV6-5 and TRBJ1-2; unclear D gene. From germline, CDR1 is MNHEY and CDR2 SVGAGI. This CDR3 is built from 14 residues. V was pared by 5 bases and J by 7 bases, with 17 bases between. The chain's CDR3 is CASSTLNGVLGYTF. The CDR3 DNA is TGTGCCAGCAGTACCCTTAACGGGGTGCTTGGCTACACCTTC.

The chain has TRBV5-1 and TRBJ1-4; 7 bases agree with TRBD1. The CDR3 is made up of 14 amino acids. V was pared by 4 bases and J by 5 bases, with 5 bases of the junction left unmatched. CDR1 SGHRS and CDR2 YFSETQ come from the germline V gene. CDR3 sequence: CASSVGTENEKLFF. Written as DNA, the CDR3 is TGCGCCAGCAGCGTCGGGACAGAGAATGAAAAACTGTTTTTT.